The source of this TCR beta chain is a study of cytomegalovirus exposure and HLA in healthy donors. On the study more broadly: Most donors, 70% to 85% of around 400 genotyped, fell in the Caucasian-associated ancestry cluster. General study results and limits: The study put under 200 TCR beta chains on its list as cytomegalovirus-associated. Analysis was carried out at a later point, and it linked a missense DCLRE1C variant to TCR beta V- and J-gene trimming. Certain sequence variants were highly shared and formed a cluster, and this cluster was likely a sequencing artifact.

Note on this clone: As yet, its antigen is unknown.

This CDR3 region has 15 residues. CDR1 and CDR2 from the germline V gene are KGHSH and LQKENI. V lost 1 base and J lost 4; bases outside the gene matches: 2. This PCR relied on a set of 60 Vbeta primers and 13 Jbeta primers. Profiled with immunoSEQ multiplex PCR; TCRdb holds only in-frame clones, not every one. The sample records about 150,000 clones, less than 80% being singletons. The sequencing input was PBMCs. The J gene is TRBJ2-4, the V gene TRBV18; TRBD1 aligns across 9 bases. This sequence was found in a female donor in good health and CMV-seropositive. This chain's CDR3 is CASSPRDREKNIQYF. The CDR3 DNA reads TGTGCCAGCTCACCACGGGACAGGGAAAAAAACATTCAGTACTTC.